These 24 T cell receptor beta chains were all obtained from the same sample, sequenced in a study of technical replicates of blood from several donors. The data were produced by immunoSEQ multiplex PCR, yet TCRdb's version contains in-frame clones alone and is incomplete. The sample gives about 76,000 clones, roughly 90% of which show up once; about 0.25% is in the top ten. The sequenced sample consisted of T cells isolated from PBMCs. The receptors derive from a human donor in good health.

The chain links TRBV6-5 to TRBJ2-1; TRBD2 agrees at 10 bases. Germline V lookup: CDR1 MNHEY, CDR2 SVGAGI. The CDR3 length is 15 residues. The J segment lost 7 bases and the V segment lost 2 bases, leaving 5 bases of the junction unmatched. CDR3 nucleotides: TGTGCCAGCAGTTACCTCCTAGCGGGGGCGAATGAGCAGTTCTTC. Translating it yields CASSYLLAGANEQFF.

The chain joins TRBV11-2 to TRBJ1-1; 7 bases match TRBD1. Germline assignment: CDR1 SGHAT and CDR2 FQNNGV. J gave up 10 bases and V 5 bases, and 4 bases lay outside the gene matches. The CDR3 is 11 residues long. The DNA of the CDR3 is TGTGCCAGCAGCGTGGGGGACAGAGCTTTCTTT. Translated, it gives CASSVGDRAFF. Complete variable domain (other parts from reference TRBV11-2 and TRBJ1-1): EAGVAQSPRYKIIEKRQSVAFWCNPISGHATLYWYQQILGQGPKLLIQFQNNGVVDDSQLPKDRFSAERLKGVDSTLKIQPAKLEDSAVYLCASSVGDRAFFGQGTRLTVV.

The V call is TRBV30, the J call TRBJ2-1; a possible D gene is TRBD2 (5 bases). The CDR3 contains 12 residues. The germline V and J ends were trimmed by 3 bases and 8 bases, with 11 bases remaining between them. Germline CDR1 and CDR2: GTSNPN and SVGIG (reference sequence). Here the CDR3 DNA reads TGTGCCTGGAGCACCCTGGGAGATGAGCAGTTCTTC. The encoded protein is CAWSTLGDEQFF.

This chain uses TRBV7-6 with TRBJ2-2; possible D gene TRBD2, 5 bases. The CDR3 spans 16 residues. V was cut by 1 base and J by 5 bases, with 14 bases left in between. Germline CDR1 reads SGHVS; CDR2 reads FNYEAQ. CDR3 in amino acids: CASSLVVGAETGELFF. Here the CDR3 DNA reads TGTGCCAGCAGCTTAGTGGTGGGAGCCGAGACCGGGGAGCTGTTTTTT.

CDR3 loop: CASSFSDRGYGYTF. CDR3 in DNA: TGTGCCAGCAGCTTCTCCGACAGGGGATATGGCTACACCTTC. The chain has TRBV7-9 and TRBJ1-2; 8 bases agree with TRBD1. The ends lost 3 bases at V and 5 bases at J; junction bases unmatched: 5. The CDR3 contains 14 residues. Germline V gene sequence: CDR1 SEHNR, CDR2 FQNEAQ (reference sequence).

The J gene is TRBJ2-4, the V gene TRBV7-8; TRBD1 is a possible D gene (6 bases). Germline lookup yields CDR1 SGHVS and CDR2 FQNEAQ. V lost 1 base, J lost 9 bases, and 10 bases lay in between. CDR3 length: 13 amino acids. The CDR3 loop reads CASSLGGPGIQYF. The CDR3 DNA reads as TGTGCCAGCAGCTTAGGGGGGCCGGGCATTCAGTACTTC. Filled out from reference TRBV7-8 and TRBJ2-4, the complete variable domain reads GAGVSQSPRYKVAKRGQDVALRCDPISGHVSLFWYQQALGQGPEFLTYFQNEAQLDKSGLPSDRFFAERPEGSVSTLKIQRTQQEDSAVYLCASSLGGPGIQYFGAGTRLSVL.

The chain is built from TRBV4-1 and TRBJ1-1; D unclear. CDR1 and CDR2 (germline): MGHRA, YSYEKL. The CDR3 length is 15 residues. V shed 3 bases and J shed 6 bases, with 17 bases lying between them. CDR3 coding DNA: TGCGCCAGCAGCCACGATCCCGGGTTAATAGCTGAAGCTTTCTTT. Protein product: CASSHDPGLIAEAFF.

The V gene is TRBV19, the J gene TRBJ2-1, with a tentative D call TRBD2 (6 bases). V was shortened by 2 bases and J by 5 bases, with 10 bases between the two germline ends. CDR1 is LNHDA and CDR2 is SQIVND in the germline V gene (reference sequence). CDR3 length equals 14 residues. The CDR3 DNA sequence: TGTGCCAGTAGTATATCACTAGCAGACAATGAGCAGTTCTTC. Amino acids: CASSISLADNEQFF.

The chain combines TRBV30 with TRBJ2-3; 8 bases are a match to TRBD1. The germline CDR1 and CDR2 sequences are GTSNPN and SVGIG (reference sequence). The trim removed 1 base at V and 4 bases at J, leaving 4 bases unmatched. The CDR3 spans 14 residues. CDR3 nucleotide sequence: TGTGCCTGGAGTGCCAGGGGGCATTCAGATACGCAGTATTTT. Protein: CAWSARGHSDTQYF.

The chain joins TRBV6-5 to TRBJ2-7; 10 bases match TRBD2. Germline V gene data show CDR1 as MNHEY and CDR2 as SVGAGI. V was clipped by 2 bases and J by 0 bases; unmatched bases: 4. The CDR3 extends over 16 amino acids. For the CDR3, the DNA is TGTGCCAGCAGTTACAGTCGACTAGCGGGCTCCTACGAGCAGTACTTC. Protein: CASSYSRLAGSYEQYF.

The rearrangement uses TRBV7-2 and TRBJ2-4; D is possibly TRBD1 (6 bases). CDR3 length equals 19 residues. The V end was cut by 1 base, the J end by 0 bases, with 19 bases between. Germline V gene lookup returns CDR1 SGHTA and CDR2 FQGNSA. The CDR3, as DNA: TGTGCCAGCAGCTTAGAGAGGGACATCTGGGACCTAGCCAAAAACATTCAGTACTTC. Its translation: CASSLERDIWDLAKNIQYF. Looking up the rest from reference TRBV7-2 and TRBJ2-4 gives the full variable domain: GAGVSQSPSNKVTEKGKDVELRCDPISGHTALYWYRQSLGQGLEFLIYFQGNSAPDKSGLPSDRFSAERTGGSVSTLTIQRTQQEDSAVYLCASSLERDIWDLAKNIQYFGAGTRLSVL.

This chain uses TRBV5-6 with TRBJ2-1; TRBD1 aligns across 8 bases. The CDR3 loop spans 12 amino acids. Germline-derived CDR1 and CDR2 are SGHDT and YYEEEE. V was clipped by 2 bases and J by 12 bases; unmatched bases: 4. CDR3 residues: CASSFGTGRQFF. CDR3 coding DNA: TGTGCCAGCAGCTTCGGGACAGGCCGGCAGTTCTTC.

The V gene is TRBV18, the J gene TRBJ2-5; D gene unclear. CDR3 length: 14 amino acids. The V gene's germline CDR1 is KGHSH and CDR2 LQKENI. With 3 bases removed from V and 2 bases from J, the gap between germline ends came to 10 bases. The CDR3 spells CASSPFEQQETQYF. The CDR3 nucleotides are TGTGCCAGCTCACCTTTTGAACAGCAAGAGACCCAGTACTTC.

In its sample, this clone was seen once. The chain has TRBV4-1 and TRBJ1-4; D gene unclear. Between the trimmed V and J ends, which lost 3 bases and 2 bases, there was a span of 16 bases. The CDR3 runs 17 residues. From germline, CDR1 is MGHRA and CDR2 YSYEKL. This CDR3 reads CASSHPARGATNEKLFF. CDR3 in DNA: TGCGCCAGCAGCCACCCGGCGAGAGGAGCCACTAATGAAAAACTGTTTTTT.

V usage is TRBV5-4 and J usage is TRBJ2-1; D gene uncertain. CDR3 size: 12 residues. V lost 0 bases and J 5 bases, leaving 3 bases between the germline ends. The germline V gene encodes CDR1 SGHNT and CDR2 YYREEE (reference sequence). The CDR3: CASSLVNNEQFF. The CDR3 nucleotides read TGTGCCAGCAGCTTGGTAAACAATGAGCAGTTCTTC.

This chain connects TRBV6-1 to TRBJ2-7; TRBD1 aligns across 7 bases. The V gene end was trimmed by 3 bases and the J gene end by 4 bases; junction bases not matched to a gene: 12. The CDR3 is 16 amino acids. Germline values: CDR1 MNHNS, CDR2 SASEGT. The CDR3 bases are TGTGCCAGCAGTGATTATCCGACAGGGTCGGTTTACGAGCAGTACTTC. Protein: CASSDYPTGSVYEQYF.

J is TRBJ2-3 and V is TRBV7-3; D perhaps matches TRBD2 (5 bases). There are 15 residues in the CDR3. Trimming took off 4 bases at V and 0 bases at J, with 11 bases between the two ends. Germline V lookup: CDR1 SGHTA, CDR2 FQGTGA. For the CDR3, the DNA is TGTGCCAGCAGCTCCGGACTCCCGAGCACAGATACGCAGTATTTT. It is translated as CASSSGLPSTDTQYF.

The chain couples TRBV15 to TRBJ1-2; D is possibly TRBD1 (6 bases). The CDR3 length is 15 residues. The ends were cut back, 0 bases at V and 6 bases at J, with 14 bases in the middle. Germline CDR1 is LNHNV and CDR2 is YYDKDF (reference sequence). The CDR3 reads CATSRDGQGWDGYTF. The CDR3 DNA follows: TGTGCCACCAGCAGAGATGGGCAGGGGTGGGATGGCTACACCTTC.

This clone was observed a few times. This rearrangement joins TRBV6-1 to TRBJ2-2; possible D gene TRBD2, 6 bases. Between the trimmed V and J ends, which lost 8 bases and 6 bases, there was a span of 13 bases. The CDR3 has 13 residues. The germline V gene has CDR1 MNHNS and CDR2 SASEGT. As DNA, the CDR3 is TGTGCCAGCGTTAACCTAGCGCCCGGGGAGCTGTTTTTT. Its translation is CASVNLAPGELFF.

This sequence joins TRBV6-1 and TRBJ2-7, with a possible D match to TRBD2 (5 bases). There are 14 residues in the CDR3. V was clipped by 3 bases and J by 3 bases, with 12 bases between them. Germline CDR1 and CDR2: MNHNS and SASEGT. As DNA, the CDR3 is TGTGCCAGCAGTGACCCCCCGAGGGTCTACGAGCAGTACTTC. As protein: CASSDPPRVYEQYF.

V and J are TRBV5-4 and TRBJ1-5, with D possibly matching TRBD1 (6 bases). Germline values: CDR1 SGHNT, CDR2 YYREEE (reference sequence). Trimming removed 4 bases at V and 7 bases at J, with 12 bases between. The CDR3 is made up of 13 amino acids. In nucleotides, the CDR3 is TGTGCCAGCAGCCAAGACCAGGGGCAGCCCCAGCATTTT. It translates to CASSQDQGQPQHF.

The rearrangement joins TRBV4-1 to TRBJ2-7, with 8 nucleotides matching TRBD1. CDR1 is MGHRA and CDR2 is YSYEKL in the germline V gene. The CDR3 runs to 15 residues. V lost 3 bases to trimming and J lost 3 bases; unmatched junction nucleotides: 7. CDR3 region: CASSHPDRENYEQYF. CDR3 bases: TGCGCCAGCAGCCACCCGGACAGGGAGAACTACGAGCAGTACTTC.

The V call is TRBV28, the J call TRBJ2-7; the match to TRBD1 covers 10 bases. The CDR3 is 12 residues long. CDR1 is MDHEN and CDR2 is SYDVKM in the germline V gene. The J segment lost 7 bases and the V segment lost 5 bases, leaving 2 bases of the junction unmatched. DNA of the CDR3: TGTGCCAGCAGTCCGGGACAGGGGGAGCAGTACTTC. It codes for CASSPGQGEQYF.

The J gene is TRBJ2-5, the V gene TRBV7-8; no clear D gene. This CDR3 comprises 12 residues. Trimming stripped 4 bases from V and 7 bases from J, with 10 bases between. Germline V lookup: CDR1 SGHVS, CDR2 FQNEAQ. CDR3 sequence: CASSSLIPTQYF. The CDR3 region has the DNA TGTGCCAGCAGCTCCTTAATTCCGACCCAGTACTTC.